Listed below are T cell receptor beta chains from one sample, sequenced in a study of blood T cells in healthy people across ages. In TCRdb, the 5' RACE reads were re-called with MiXCR into one record per CDR3 protein. Of some 1.8 million distinct CDR3 sequences in the sample, about two fifths were seen once. What was sequenced was blood. Source of these receptors: a human donor in good health. Both conserved end residues are part of each CDR3. The D gene is left open where the match is weak. Not every row has a clone size; where given, it reads once, few, many or a size class.

CDR3 length	J gene	clone size	V gene	D gene	CDR3 protein	CDR3 DNA
14	TRBJ1-2	few	TRBV7-9	-	CASSLEAVGDGYTF	TGTGCCAGCAGCTTAGAAGCGGTGGGGGATGGCTACACCTTC
16	TRBJ1-1	few	TRBV5-1	-	CASSPGQSIMNTEAFF	TGCGCCAGCAGCCCCGGACAGAGCATCATGAACACTGAAGCTTTCTTT
11	TRBJ2-4	-	TRBV10-3	-	CAISERDQQYF	TGTGCCATCAGTGAGAGGGACCAGCAGTACTTC
13	TRBJ1-6	once	TRBV7-9	-	CASSPNAAGRLHF	TGTGCCAGCAGCCCCAATGCGGCAGGACGACTCCACTTT
16	TRBJ2-5	-	TRBV5-1	TRBD2	CASATLLGTSQETQYF	TGCGCCAGCGCGACCTTGCTAGGGACTAGCCAAGAGACCCAGTACTTC
15	TRBJ2-7	few	TRBV12-3/TRBV12-4	-	CASSSRETGSYEQYF	TGTGCCAGCAGTAGCCGCGAGACTGGCTCCTACGAGCAGTACTTC
16	TRBJ2-1	few	TRBV4-3	TRBD2	CASSQEAGGPLGEQFF	TGCGCCAGCAGCCAAGAGGCGGGGGGCCCCCTCGGTGAGCAGTTCTTC
16	TRBJ2-7	-	TRBV4-1	-	CASSLDPAPSTGEQYF	TGCGCCAGCAGCCTCGATCCCGCACCTTCGACCGGTGAGCAGTACTTC
16	TRBJ2-1	-	TRBV28	-	CASSYPLGGVNNEQFF	TGTGCCAGCAGTTACCCCTTGGGCGGGGTAAACAATGAGCAGTTCTTC
16	TRBJ2-2	once	TRBV12-3/TRBV12-4	TRBD2	CASSFRAGENTGELFF	TGTGCCAGCAGTTTTAGAGCGGGGGAGAACACCGGGGAGCTGTTTTTT
13	TRBJ1-1	-	TRBV2	-	CACRRGAYTEAFF	TGTGCCTGCAGGAGGGGCGCCTACACTGAAGCTTTCTTT
14	TRBJ2-7	many	TRBV5-1	-	CASSLDGTHYEQYF	TGCGCCAGCAGCTTGGACGGGACCCACTACGAGCAGTACTTC
18	TRBJ1-2	-	TRBV7-9	-	CASSLERSDMDWSYGYTF	TGTGCCAGCAGCTTAGAACGGAGCGACATGGACTGGAGCTATGGCTACACCTTC
14	TRBJ2-7	few	TRBV5-5	-	CASSLAGRTYEQYF	TGTGCCAGCAGCTTGGCCGGGCGAACCTACGAGCAGTACTTC
17	TRBJ2-1	-	TRBV9	TRBD2	CASSVSLAGGSSNEQFF	TGTGCCAGCAGCGTATCATTAGCGGGGGGGTCTAGTAATGAGCAGTTCTTC
15	TRBJ1-1	-	TRBV11-2	-	CASSFGGRSNTEAFF	TGTGCCAGCAGCTTCGGGGGTAGGTCAAACACTGAAGCTTTCTTT
16	TRBJ2-6	few	TRBV6-6	TRBD1	CASRLPGGSGANVLTF	TGTGCCAGCAGGCTCCCAGGGGGCTCTGGGGCCAACGTCCTGACTTTC
14	TRBJ2-1	few	TRBV4-2	-	CASTYQSSYNEQFF	TGTGCCAGTACCTATCAAAGCTCCTACAATGAGCAGTTCTTC
15	TRBJ1-5	-	TRBV6-2/TRBV6-3	-	CASSYAESRRQPQHF	TGTGCCAGCAGTTACGCGGAGTCCCGAAGACAGCCCCAGCATTTT
14	TRBJ2-1	few	TRBV6-5	-	CASSYSRGTNEQFF	TGTGCCAGCAGTTACTCCCGAGGGACCAATGAGCAGTTCTTC
14	TRBJ1-1	-	TRBV12-3/TRBV12-4	-	CASRDDTMNTEAFF	TGTGCCAGCAGAGACGACACGATGAACACTGAAGCTTTCTTT
13	TRBJ1-2	many	TRBV29-1	-	CSVSGQGGVGYTF	TGCAGCGTTTCCGGCCAGGGCGGAGTAGGCTACACCTTC
17	TRBJ2-1	few	TRBV6-2/TRBV6-3	TRBD2	CASSTPGYSGDYNEQFF	TGTGCCAGCAGTACCCCTGGGTATAGCGGGGACTACAATGAGCAGTTCTTC
12	TRBJ1-4	-	TRBV20-1	-	CSAAGKIEKLFF	TGCAGTGCGGCGGGTAAAATTGAAAAACTGTTTTTT
13	TRBJ2-7	few	TRBV11-2	TRBD1	CASSSQNRGEQYF	TGTGCCAGCAGCTCCCAGAACAGGGGCGAGCAGTACTTC
15	TRBJ2-5	few	TRBV5-1	TRBD1	CASSRTGTGEETQYF	TGCGCCAGCAGCCGCACCGGGACAGGAGAAGAGACCCAGTACTTC
13	TRBJ2-1	few	TRBV24-1	-	CATIGASYNEQFF	TGTGCCACTATAGGAGCCTCCTACAATGAGCAGTTCTTC
14	TRBJ1-6	-	TRBV2	-	CASSARERNSPLHF	TGTGCCAGCAGCGCGAGGGAGCGCAATTCACCCCTCCACTTT
13	TRBJ2-1	-	TRBV6-5	TRBD1	CASSWGQYNEQFF	TGTGCCAGCAGTTGGGGACAGTACAATGAGCAGTTCTTC
15	TRBJ1-2	-	TRBV5-1	-	CASSLDWTVPYGYTF	TGCGCCAGCAGCTTGGATTGGACAGTCCCTTATGGCTACACCTTC
13	TRBJ2-7	few	TRBV15	-	CATSMTPSYEQYF	TGTGCCACCAGCATGACACCTTCCTACGAGCAGTACTTC
15	TRBJ2-1	-	TRBV7-2	-	CASSSIGAPYNEQFF	TGTGCCAGCAGCTCGATCGGGGCCCCCTACAATGAGCAGTTCTTC
15	TRBJ2-3	-	TRBV7-8	TRBD2	CASSLASGVGGTQYF	TGTGCCAGCAGCTTAGCTAGCGGGGTTGGCGGTACGCAGTATTTT
21	TRBJ1-5	-	TRBV28	-	CASSLTGTGTSVVYSNQPQHF	TGTGCCAGCAGTCTAACCGGGACTGGGACATCCGTCGTATATAGCAATCAGCCCCAGCATTTT
13	TRBJ2-7	few	TRBV20-1	-	CSARPTDAYEQYF	TGCAGTGCTAGGCCCACGGATGCCTACGAGCAGTACTTC
18	TRBJ1-4	-	TRBV7-6	TRBD1	CASSSTGGGGLSLEKLFF	TGTGCCAGCAGCTCGACAGGGGGCGGTGGATTATCTTTGGAAAAACTGTTTTTT
15	TRBJ1-1	-	TRBV7-9	-	CASSLEQGGKTEAFF	TGTGCCAGCAGCTTAGAGCAGGGTGGGAAGACTGAAGCTTTCTTT
13	TRBJ2-4	-	TRBV20-1	-	CSASLLAQNIQYF	TGCAGTGCTAGTCTTCTGGCCCAAAACATTCAGTACTTC
12	TRBJ1-1	-	TRBV5-5	-	CASSLVWTEAFF	TGTGCCAGCAGCTTGGTATGGACTGAAGCTTTCTTT
11	TRBJ1-2	many	TRBV27	-	CASSRGEGYTF	TGTGCCAGCAGTCGGGGTGAGGGCTACACCTTC
16	TRBJ2-5	few	TRBV5-5	TRBD2	CASSSRVSGGVETQYF	TGTGCCAGCAGCTCTCGGGTTAGCGGGGGGGTTGAGACCCAGTACTTC
16	TRBJ1-4	-	TRBV5-1	TRBD1	CASSQDRPNRNEKLFF	TGCGCCAGCAGCCAGGACAGGCCAAATCGGAATGAAAAACTGTTTTTT